The 21 T cell receptor beta chains below were found in one sample sequenced in a study of blood T cell repertoires in COVID-19. Measured with immunoSEQ multiplex PCR; TCRdb has only the in-frame clones, and not every one. The sample has 65,000 to 90,000 clones, 87% seen once. The sample taken for sequencing was peripheral blood. The source is a man in his thirties or forties with acute or convalescent COVID-19.

The chain recombines TRBV15 with TRBJ2-1; 7 bases match TRBD2. Losses at the gene ends were 4 bases for V and 9 bases for J; bases not matched to a gene: 9. Germline assignment: CDR1 LNHNV and CDR2 YYDKDF (reference sequence). The CDR3 consists of 14 residues. CDR3 DNA: TGTGCCACCAGCATGGAGGGAGGGATTAGTGAGCAGTTCTTC. Protein product: CATSMEGGISEQFF.

V is TRBV10-2 and J is TRBJ2-7; 10 bases map to TRBD2. The length of the CDR3 is 15 residues. The V segment lost 4 bases and the J segment 2 bases; nucleotides outside the gene matches: 5. Per the germline V gene, CDR1 is WSHSY and CDR2 is SAAADI. CDR3: CASSGGTSVTYEQYF. The CDR3 nucleotides read TGCGCCAGCAGTGGCGGGACTAGCGTTACCTACGAGCAGTACTTC.

This chain joins TRBV4-3 and TRBJ2-3; 7 bases line up with TRBD2. The germline gives CDR1 LGHNA, CDR2 YSLEER. V dropped 3 bases and J dropped 4; count of bases not matched to a gene: 10. The CDR3 totals 16 residues. The CDR3 is CASSHRWGGGSDTQYF. The CDR3 DNA reads as TGCGCCAGCAGCCATCGGTGGGGGGGAGGTTCAGATACGCAGTATTTT.

The chain combines TRBV3-1 (or the pseudogene TRBV3-2) with TRBJ2-7; 12 bases map to TRBD2. V lost 4 bases to trimming and J lost 2 bases; unmatched junction nucleotides: 3. This CDR3 is built from 15 residues. Germline V gene lookup returns CDR1 LGHDT and CDR2 YNNKEL (reference sequence). For the CDR3, the DNA is TGTGCCAGCAGCCCCCGACTAGCGGGAGCCTACGAGCAGTACTTC. Its protein product is CASSPRLAGAYEQYF.

The table lists this clone with a count of one. J is TRBJ2-5 and V is TRBV30, with D perhaps matching TRBD1 (6 bases). The V and J ends lost 4 bases and 7 bases respectively, with 19 bases between them. Germline assignment: CDR1 GTSNPN and CDR2 SVGIG (reference sequence). This CDR3 contains 14 residues. CDR3 nucleotide sequence: TGTGCCTGGATCACAGGGACCCGAGGGGGGACCCAGTACTTC. The encoded protein is CAWITGTRGGTQYF.

This chain links TRBV7-2 with TRBJ2-3; 7 nucleotides line up with TRBD2. J was trimmed by 5 bases and V by 5 bases; bases with no gene match: 13. CDR1 and CDR2 (germline): SGHTA, FQGNSA. This CDR3 comprises 16 residues. CDR3 coding DNA: TGTGCCAGCAGCCTAGGGGTACTAGCGTTTGGAGATACGCAGTATTTT. It yields the protein CASSLGVLAFGDTQYF.

The genes are TRBV10-2 and TRBJ1-5; D may be TRBD1 (5 bases). The germline V gene has CDR1 WSHSY and CDR2 SAAADI. Trimming pared 8 bases from V and 0 bases from J, leaving 14 bases between. This CDR3 has 15 residues. CDR3 DNA sequence: TGCGCCAGCCTACAGAAAGGGGATAGCAATCAGCCCCAGCATTTT. It specifies CASLQKGDSNQPQHF.

The chain uses TRBV4-1 and TRBJ2-2; 10 nucleotides agree with TRBD2. J was trimmed by 0 bases and V by 3 bases; bases with no gene match: 4. The CDR3 spans 17 residues. CDR1 and CDR2 from the germline V gene are MGHRA and YSYEKL. The CDR3 region is CASSHGTSGTNTGELFF. The CDR3 bases are TGCGCCAGCAGCCATGGTACTAGCGGGACGAACACCGGGGAGCTGTTTTTT.

The chain has TRBV19 and TRBJ2-4; 9 nucleotides agree with TRBD2. The CDR3 is made up of 14 amino acids. Germline V lookup: CDR1 LNHDA, CDR2 SQIVND (reference sequence). After removal of 5 bases from V and 8 bases from J, the junction contained 7 bases not matched to a gene. Here the CDR3 DNA reads TGTGCCAGTAGTGATCATAGCGGGAGTGACATTCAGTACTTC. Its protein product is CASSDHSGSDIQYF.

J is TRBJ2-7 and V is TRBV7-2; 8 positions match TRBD2. The CDR3 is made up of 16 amino acids. The ends lost 3 bases at V and 0 bases at J; junction bases unmatched: 7. Germline V gene sequence: CDR1 SGHTA, CDR2 FQGNSA. CDR3 bases: TGTGCCAGCAGCTTTGTTGGCGGGAGGAGCTCCTACGAGCAGTACTTC. This encodes CASSFVGGRSSYEQYF. The entire variable domain, with the rest obtained from reference TRBV7-2 and TRBJ2-7, is as follows: GAGVSQSPSNKVTEKGKDVELRCDPISGHTALYWYRQSLGQGLEFLIYFQGNSAPDKSGLPSDRFSAERTGGSVSTLTIQRTQQEDSAVYLCASSFVGGRSSYEQYFGPGTRLTVT.

This clone appeared once. V gene TRBV5-4 combines with J gene TRBJ2-3; TRBD2 matches at 10 bases. The CDR3 is made up of 14 amino acids. The V and J ends lost 4 bases and 6 bases, in that order; junction bases with no gene match: 5. Germline-derived CDR1 and CDR2 are SGHNT and YYREEE (reference sequence). The CDR3 nucleotides are TGTGCCAGCAGCCCGGGACTAGCGATGGATACGCAGTATTTT. Protein sequence: CASSPGLAMDTQYF.

The genes are TRBV27 and TRBJ2-2; 10 nucleotides agree with TRBD2. Germline CDR1 and CDR2: MNHEY and SMNVEV (reference sequence). The ends lost 3 bases at V and 5 bases at J; junction bases unmatched: 6. This CDR3 has 16 residues. In DNA form, the CDR3 reads TGTGCCAGCAGTTTTGGGCTAGCGGGAGTAACCGGGGAGCTGTTTTTT. Its protein is CASSFGLAGVTGELFF.

This sequence joins TRBV28 and TRBJ2-7; 8 bases are shared with TRBD2. V trimming: 4 bases; J trimming: 6 bases; junction bases outside the gene matches: 8. Germline CDR1 MDHEN, CDR2 SYDVKM. The length of the CDR3 is 14 residues. The CDR3: CASSYGGRQSEQYF. In DNA, the CDR3 is TGTGCCAGCAGTTATGGCGGGAGGCAAAGCGAGCAGTACTTC. Complete variable domain (other parts from reference TRBV28 and TRBJ2-7): DVKVTQSSRYLVKRTGEKVFLECVQDMDHENMFWYRQDPGLGLRLIYFSYDVKMKEKGDIPEGYSVSREKKERFSLILESASTNQTSMYLCASSYGGRQSEQYFGPGTRLTVT.

V is TRBV14 and J is TRBJ2-7; TRBD2 is a possible D gene (5 bases). The V gene's germline CDR1 is SGHDN and CDR2 FVKESK. Trimming stripped 1 base from V and 0 bases from J, with 25 bases between. The CDR3 length is 20 residues. CDR3 region: CASSQGGLSRGNHSSYEQYF. DNA of the CDR3: TGTGCCAGCAGCCAAGGGGGTCTCAGTAGAGGGAACCATAGCTCCTACGAGCAGTACTTC.

The genes are TRBV28 and TRBJ2-1, with D possibly being TRBD2 (5 bases). Trimming left V 6 bases short and J 3 bases short, with 12 bases between. Looked up from germline, CDR1 is MDHEN and CDR2 is SYDVKM. The CDR3 extends over 14 amino acids. The CDR3 here is CASRTRADYNEQFF. The CDR3 DNA reads as TGTGCCAGCAGAACGAGGGCAGACTACAATGAGCAGTTCTTC. The full variable domain, rest sourced from reference TRBV28 and TRBJ2-1, is DVKVTQSSRYLVKRTGEKVFLECVQDMDHENMFWYRQDPGLGLRLIYFSYDVKMKEKGDIPEGYSVSREKKERFSLILESASTNQTSMYLCASRTRADYNEQFFGPGTRLTVL.

This clone was seen a single time. The chain uses TRBV27 and TRBJ1-1; D is possibly TRBD1 (6 bases). Trimming took off 6 bases at V and 3 bases at J, with 14 bases between the two ends. This CDR3 region has 14 residues. Germline lookup yields CDR1 MNHEY and CDR2 SMNVEV (reference sequence). The DNA for the CDR3 is TGTGCCAGCAGAATCGGGGGGGCGCACACTGAAGCTTTCTTT. The encoded protein is CASRIGGAHTEAFF.

This rearrangement joins TRBV7-2 to TRBJ2-3; TRBD2 might be the D (6 bases). This CDR3 is 16 amino acids long. The germline CDR1 and CDR2 sequences are SGHTA and FQGNSA. The V end was cut by 5 bases, the J end by 4 bases, with 19 bases between. The CDR3, as DNA: TGTGCCAGCAGCCCCCCGCGGGGACTCCTCCCAGATACGCAGTATTTT. Translating it yields CASSPPRGLLPDTQYF.

The sample holds a few counts of this clone. V gene TRBV6-5 combines with J gene TRBJ1-2; D is unclear. Germline V gives CDR1 MNHEY, CDR2 SVGAGI. CDR3 length: 13 amino acids. Trimming left V 7 bases short and J 2 bases short, with 11 bases between. The CDR3 DNA is TGTGCCAGCACCCTGGACTTAAACTATGGCTACACCTTC. It translates to CASTLDLNYGYTF.

This clone has just one count. The chain is built from TRBV19 and TRBJ1-6, with TRBD1 as a possible D gene (5 bases). This CDR3 comprises 13 residues. Trimming cost V 9 bases and J 6 bases, with 12 bases left between them. Germline V gene sequence: CDR1 LNHDA, CDR2 SQIVND (reference sequence). The CDR3 is CASAQVLNSPLHF. CDR3 in DNA: TGTGCCAGCGCACAGGTCCTTAATTCACCCCTCCACTTT.

The chain joins TRBV5-1 to TRBJ1-2, with 9 bases lining up with TRBD1. Germline V gives CDR1 SGHRS, CDR2 YFSETQ. Trimming took 2 bases from V and 4 from J; bases not matched to a gene: 6. This CDR3 has 15 residues. Written as DNA, the CDR3 is TGCGCCAGCAGCTTCGGGACAGGGTCGGGCTATGGCTACACCTTC. This encodes CASSFGTGSGYGYTF.

The chain's CDR3 is CASRPGHLQETQYF. The CDR3 DNA sequence: TGTGCCAGCAGACCGGGACATCTCCAAGAGACCCAGTACTTC. V is TRBV28 and J is TRBJ2-5, with a tentative D call TRBD1 (6 bases). Germline V lookup: CDR1 MDHEN, CDR2 SYDVKM. The CDR3 runs 14 residues. V was clipped by 6 bases and J by 1 base, with 12 bases between them.